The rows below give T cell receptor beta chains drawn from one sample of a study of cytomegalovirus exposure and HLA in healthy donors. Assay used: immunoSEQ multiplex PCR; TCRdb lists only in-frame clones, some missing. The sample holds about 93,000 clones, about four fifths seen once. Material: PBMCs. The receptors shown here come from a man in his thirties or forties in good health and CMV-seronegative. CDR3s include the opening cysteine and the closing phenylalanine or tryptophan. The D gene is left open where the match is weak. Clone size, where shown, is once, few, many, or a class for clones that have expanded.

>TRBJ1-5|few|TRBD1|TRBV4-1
CASSHLTGAQPQHF
TGCGCCAGCAGCCACCTGACAGGGGCTCAGCCCCAGCATTTT
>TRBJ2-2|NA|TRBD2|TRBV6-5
CASSYSAGVGRELFF
TGTGCCAGCAGTTACTCGGCGGGGGTGGGTCGGGAGCTGTTTTTT
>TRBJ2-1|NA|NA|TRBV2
CASRTNYNEQFF
TGTGCCAGCAGGACAAACTACAATGAGCAGTTCTTC
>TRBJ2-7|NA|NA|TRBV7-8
CASSLVGLGVGEQYF
TGTGCCAGCAGCCTCGTTGGGCTAGGGGTCGGCGAGCAGTACTTC
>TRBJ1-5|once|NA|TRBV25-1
CASSASTVNQPQHF
TGTGCCAGCAGTGCCTCGACAGTAAATCAGCCCCAGCATTTT
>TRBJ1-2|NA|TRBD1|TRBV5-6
CASSLGQGAANYGYTF
TGTGCCAGCAGCTTGGGACAGGGGGCAGCTAACTATGGCTACACCTTC
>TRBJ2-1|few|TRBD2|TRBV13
CASSRPTSGSNEQFF
TGTGCCAGCAGCCGCCCGACTAGCGGGAGCAATGAGCAGTTCTTC
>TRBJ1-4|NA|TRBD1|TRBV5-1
CASSPSGTGGEKLFF
TGCGCCAGCAGCCCTTCCGGGACAGGAGGTGAAAAACTGTTTTTT
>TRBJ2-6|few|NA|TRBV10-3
CAISLSSGANVLTF
TGTGCCATCAGTCTGAGCTCTGGGGCCAACGTCCTGACTTTC
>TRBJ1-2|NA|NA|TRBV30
CAWSVGQPYGYTF
TGTGCCTGGAGTGTAGGACAGCCCTATGGCTACACCTTC
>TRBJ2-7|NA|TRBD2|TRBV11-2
CASSGGGRYEQYF
TGTGCCAGCAGCGGGGGGGGACGGTACGAGCAGTACTTC
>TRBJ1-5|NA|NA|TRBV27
CASSPGQPNQPQHF
TGTGCCAGCAGTCCTGGACAGCCCAATCAGCCCCAGCATTTT
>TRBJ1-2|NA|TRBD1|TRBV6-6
CASSYANRGHENGYTF
TGTGCCAGCAGTTACGCCAACAGGGGACATGAGAACGGCTACACCTTC
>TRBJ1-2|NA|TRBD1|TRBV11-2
CASSSGQGGIGGYTF
TGTGCCAGCAGCTCCGGACAGGGAGGAATTGGTGGCTACACCTTC
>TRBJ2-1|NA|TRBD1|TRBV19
CASSLRTGFSYNEQFF
TGTGCCAGTAGTCTACGGACAGGCTTCTCCTACAATGAGCAGTTCTTC
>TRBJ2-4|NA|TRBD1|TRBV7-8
CASSQVTGADIQYF
TGTGCCAGCAGCCAGGTGACAGGGGCCGACATTCAGTACTTC
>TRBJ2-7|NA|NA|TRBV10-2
CASSGWTEVSEQYF
TGCGCCAGCAGCGGGTGGACAGAGGTCTCCGAGCAGTACTTC
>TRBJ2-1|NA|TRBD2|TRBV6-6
CASRESGGANEQFF
TGTGCCAGCAGGGAGAGCGGGGGGGCCAATGAGCAGTTCTTC
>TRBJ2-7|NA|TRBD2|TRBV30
CAWSGQGLTYEQYF
TGTGCCTGGAGTGGCCAGGGACTAACCTACGAGCAGTACTTC
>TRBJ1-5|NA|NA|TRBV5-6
CASSFRGRENQPQHF
TGTGCCAGCAGCTTTCGGGGAAGGGAGAATCAGCCCCAGCATTTT
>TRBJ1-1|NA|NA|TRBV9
CASSVGQKPNGTEAFF
TGTGCCAGCAGCGTAGGACAGAAGCCCAACGGGACTGAAGCTTTCTTT
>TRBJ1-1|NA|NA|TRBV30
CAWSSTGRMNTEAFF
TGTGCCTGGAGTTCCACAGGGAGAATGAACACTGAAGCTTTCTTT
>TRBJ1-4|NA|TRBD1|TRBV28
CASSRRTGPNEKLFF
TGTGCCAGCAGCCGAAGGACAGGGCCTAATGAAAAACTGTTTTTT
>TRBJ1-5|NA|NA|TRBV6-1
CASSAQLNQPQHF
TGTGCCAGCAGTGCACAGCTGAATCAGCCCCAGCATTTT
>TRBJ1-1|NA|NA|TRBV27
CASSLQSMNTEAFF
TGTGCCAGCAGCCTACAGTCAATGAACACTGAAGCTTTCTTT
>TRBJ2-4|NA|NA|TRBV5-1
CASSLGGGNIQYF
TGCGCCAGCAGCTTGGGAGGAGGAAACATTCAGTACTTC
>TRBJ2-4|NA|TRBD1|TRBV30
CAWRQGTKNIQYF
TGTGCCTGGCGACAGGGGACCAAAAACATTCAGTACTTC
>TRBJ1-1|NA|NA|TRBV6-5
CASSSYLNTEAFF
TGTGCCAGCAGTTCGTATCTAAACACTGAAGCTTTCTTT
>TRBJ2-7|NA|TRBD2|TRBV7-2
CASSLDNGGVPYEQYF
TGTGCCAGCAGCTTAGATAACGGGGGGGTCCCCTACGAGCAGTACTTC
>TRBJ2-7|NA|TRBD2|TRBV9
CASSQNKGSGRNVNEQYF
TGTGCCAGCAGCCAAAACAAAGGTAGCGGGAGAAACGTTAACGAGCAGTACTTC
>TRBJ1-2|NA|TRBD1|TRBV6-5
CASSYRQGVSRYGYTF
TGTGCCAGCAGTTACCGACAGGGGGTTAGTCGCTATGGCTACACCTTC
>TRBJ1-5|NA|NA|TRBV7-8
CASSRWTAGNQPQHF
TGTGCCAGCAGCCGTTGGACAGCAGGCAATCAGCCCCAGCATTTT
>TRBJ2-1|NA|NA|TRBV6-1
CASSGTESNEQFF
TGTGCCAGCAGTGGGACAGAGTCCAATGAGCAGTTCTTC
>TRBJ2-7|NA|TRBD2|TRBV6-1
CAGRLAGGGEQYF
TGTGCCGGACGACTAGCGGGAGGAGGCGAGCAGTACTTC
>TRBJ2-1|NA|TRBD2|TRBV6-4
CASSDSSVVGRAGDEQFF
TGTGCCAGCAGTGACTCGAGTGTGGTCGGGAGGGCCGGGGATGAGCAGTTCTTC
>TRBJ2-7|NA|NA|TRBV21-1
CASSKEGALCEQYF
TGTGCCAGCAGCAAAGAGGGAGCTTTATGTGAGCAGTACTTC
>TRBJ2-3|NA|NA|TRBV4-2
CASSRRDPGTDTQYF
TGTGCCAGCAGCCGCCGGGATCCCGGGACAGATACGCAGTATTTT
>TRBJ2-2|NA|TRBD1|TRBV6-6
CASSSGTEGPGELFF
TGTGCCAGCAGTTCCGGGACAGAAGGACCGGGGGAGCTGTTTTTT
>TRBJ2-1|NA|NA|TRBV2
CASSAARTANNEQFF
TGTGCCAGCAGTGCCGCAAGGACAGCTAACAATGAGCAGTTCTTC
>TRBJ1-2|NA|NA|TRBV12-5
CASGQATEKGYTF
TGTGCTAGTGGACAGGCGACCGAAAAGGGCTACACCTTC
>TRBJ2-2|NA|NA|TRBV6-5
CASSKGVLTGELFF
TGTGCCAGCAGTAAGGGAGTTTTAACCGGGGAGCTGTTTTTT